The following is a T cell receptor (beta chain) sequence with its context. Using immunoSEQ multiplex PCR, the repertoire was profiled, and TCRdb retains in-frame clones only, with some absent. Of about 350,000 clones listed, roughly 86% are singletons. This sample is part of a study of blood T cell repertoires in COVID-19. This clonotype was sampled from a woman aged 30 to 39 who had been exposed to COVID-19. Sample: PBMCs or T cells enriched from blood (not recorded which).

CDR3 protein: CASREGGGSYNEQFF. The CDR3 DNA sequence: TGCGCCAGCAGGGAGGGAGGGGGCTCCTACAATGAGCAGTTCTTC. This chain uses TRBV5-1 with TRBJ2-1; possibly TRBD2 for D (7 bases). Trimming removed 5 bases from V and 0 bases from J, with 12 bases in between. This CDR3 is built from 15 residues. Germline V gene lookup returns CDR1 SGHRS and CDR2 YFSETQ. Filled out from reference TRBV5-1 and TRBJ2-1, the complete variable domain reads KAGVTQTPRYLIKTRGQQVTLSCSPISGHRSVSWYQQTPGQGLQFLFEYFSETQRNKGNFPGRFSGRQFSNSRSEMNVSTLELGDSALYLCASREGGGSYNEQFFGPGTRLTVL.